The rows below give T cell receptor beta chains drawn from one sample of a study of T cells in Graves' hyperthyroidism and ophthalmopathy. TCRdb passed the multiplex PCR reads through MiXCR, listing each CDR3 protein once. The sample has around 760,000 distinct CDR3 sequences; roughly a third are singletons. What was sequenced was blood. These TCRs come from a woman aged 35 to 49 with Graves' hyperthyroidism. Each CDR3 is given with its conserved first and last residue. The D gene is left open where the match is weak. Clone size is stated in some rows and not others, as once, few, many or a class when expanded.

d_call	v_call	clone_size	j_call	cdr3_length	cdr3_aa	cdr3_nt
TRBD1	TRBV7-9	many	TRBJ1-4	14	CASSQGQSNEKLFF	TGTGCCAGCAGCCAGGGACAGAGTAATGAAAAACTGTTTTTT
TRBD2	TRBV20-1	once	TRBJ2-7	17	CSATKAGVLNLAYEQYF	TGCAGTGCTACTAAAGCGGGAGTCTTAAATTTGGCATACGAGCAGTACTTC
TRBD1	TRBV6-2/TRBV6-3	-	TRBJ2-5	14	CASNRDRDTETQYF	TGTGCCAGCAATAGGGACAGGGACACAGAGACCCAGTACTTC
-	TRBV7-9	-	TRBJ2-7	12	CASSLVENEQYF	TGTGCCAGCAGCTTAGTCGAAAATGAGCAGTACTTC
TRBD1	TRBV10-1	once	TRBJ2-5	13	CASRGTVEETQYF	TGCGCCAGCAGAGGGACAGTGGAGGAGACCCAGTACTTC
-	TRBV7-2	-	TRBJ2-1	13	CASSLIRDNEQFF	TGTGCCAGCAGCTTAATAAGGGACAATGAGCAGTTCTTC
TRBD1	TRBV9	-	TRBJ1-4	15	CASSFQGALKEKLFF	TGTGCCAGCAGTTTCCAGGGGGCGCTGAAAGAAAAACTGTTTTTT
TRBD2	TRBV4-2	many	TRBJ2-5	15	CASSQDREVQETQYF	TGTGCCAGCAGCCAAGATCGGGAGGTCCAAGAGACCCAGTACTTC
-	TRBV6-2/TRBV6-3	-	TRBJ1-1	12	CASSYPVAQAFF	TGTGCCAGCAGTTACCCCGTTGCCCAAGCTTTCTTT
-	TRBV6-2/TRBV6-3	few	TRBJ1-1	16	CASSYSGGLMNTEAFF	TGTGCCAGCAGTTACTCGGGGGGATTGATGAACACTGAAGCTTTCTTT
-	TRBV20-1	few	TRBJ2-7	12	CSASGRPTEQYF	TGCAGTGCTAGTGGCCGCCCCACCGAGCAGTACTTC
-	TRBV7-3	-	TRBJ2-7	15	CASSPTVGRNYEQYF	TGTGCCAGCAGTCCCACAGTGGGGCGGAACTACGAGCAGTACTTC
-	TRBV2	many	TRBJ1-2	12	CASRVDLYGYTF	TGTGCCAGCAGAGTCGACTTATATGGCTACACCTTC
-	TRBV11-2	many	TRBJ1-1	11	CASYRRQVTFF	TGTGCCAGCTACCGGCGGCAGGTCACTTTCTTT
-	TRBV7-9	once	TRBJ1-6	15	CASSSTGQEPSPLHF	TGTGCCAGCAGCTCGACAGGCCAGGAACCTTCACCCCTCCACTTT